One sample yielded the 4 T cell receptor beta chains listed below, sequenced in a study of long-term antiretroviral therapy in people with HIV (dated 2022 in TCRdb). The immunoSEQ hsTCRB v3.0 assay was used at survey level resolution to sequence the TRB variable region. In its TCRdb copy, this immuneACCESS table keeps in-frame sequences only and misses some clones. Where compared with another copy, unresolved V genes explain less than half of these, and the others have no known cause. This sample has 20,000 to 25,000 clones in its table, and approximately 90% of those were observed once. 3.5% of the sample rests with the top ten. This material consisted of unsorted PBMCs, taken 2.3 years after starting antiretroviral therapy. These receptors all stem from a man aged 60-69 years with HIV.

V gene TRBV2 combines with J gene TRBJ1-1, with D possibly matching TRBD1 (5 bases). This CDR3 contains 13 residues. The V gene lost 7 bases and the J gene lost 0 bases, with 9 bases spanning the gap. Per germline, CDR1 SNHLY and CDR2 FYNNEI. The CDR3 sequence is CASKTGMNTEAFF. CDR3 sequence (DNA): TGTGCCAGCAAAACAGGCATGAACACTGAAGCTTTCTTT.

This chain connects TRBV13 to TRBJ2-7; D possibly corresponds to TRBD1 (5 bases). This CDR3 region has 15 residues. Germline V CDR1 and CDR2: PRHDT, FYEKMQ (reference sequence). V was cut by 1 base and J by 2 bases, with 12 bases left in between. CDR3 region: CASSLVKDIAYEQYF. CDR3 in DNA: TGTGCCAGCAGCTTAGTAAAGGACATTGCCTACGAGCAGTACTTC.

This clone came up a few times. This chain uses TRBV28 with TRBJ2-7; weak D call: TRBD1 (5 bases). The CDR3 spans 13 residues. The germline CDR1 and CDR2 sequences are MDHEN and SYDVKM. Trimming stripped 5 bases from V and 9 bases from J, with 17 bases between. Here the CDR3 DNA reads TGTGCCAGCAGTGGCAGGGCCAGGGTGTTGCAGTACTTC. Protein: CASSGRARVLQYF.

This clone was detected only once. The chain's CDR3 is CASSQFGQQISYEQYF. In DNA form, the CDR3 reads TGTGCCAGCAGCCAATTCGGACAGCAAATCTCCTACGAGCAGTACTTC. The chain employs TRBV5-6 and TRBJ2-7; possibly TRBD1 for D (6 bases). The germline CDR1 and CDR2 sequences are SGHDT and YYEEEE. CDR3 length: 16 amino acids. Trimming cost V 4 bases and J 0 bases, with 17 bases left between them.